Presented here are 32 T cell receptor beta chains from one specimen sequenced in a study of shared clonotypes between healthy human individuals. Some clones are missing from TCRdb's copy, which holds only in-frame ones; the method was immunoSEQ multiplex PCR. The data show some 530,000 clones, with 81% seen just once and about an eighth held by the top ten. The sequencing sample was made of PBMCs. These receptors were taken from a woman aged 40 to 50 in good health. Some clones in this sample may be carry-over from other donors' samples.

As to this clone: This likely came from a read error, as a far larger clone is one base away. Additional DNA sequences in this sample encode the identical CDR3. The V call is TRBV19, the J call TRBJ2-4, with no clear D. The CDR3 spans 14 residues. CDR1 LNHDA and CDR2 SQIVND come from the germline V gene (reference sequence). The CDR3 spells CASRDILAKNIQYF. CDR3 bases: TGTGCCAGTCGAGACATTTTAGCCAAGAACATTCAGTACTTC.

A remark on this clone: A single base is all that separates this from a far larger clone, so a read error is likely. The V and J genes are TRBV30 and TRBJ2-2; D gene uncertain. CDR3 size: 12 residues. Trimming removed 2 bases from V and 10 bases from J, with 11 bases in between. Germline V lookup: CDR1 GTSNPN, CDR2 SVGIG (reference sequence). CDR3 sequence (DNA): TGTGCCTGGAGTATACCGGTAACGGAGCTGTTTTTT. It yields the protein CAWSIPVTELFF.

About this clone itself: It differs at one base from a far larger clone, so likely a read error. The sample carries other DNA sequences with the same CDR3. The chain combines TRBV11-2 with TRBJ2-1; D not resolved. The germline V gene has CDR1 SGHAT and CDR2 FQNNGV. Trimming stripped 1 base from V and 5 bases from J, with 3 bases between. The CDR3 is 12 residues long. The CDR3 DNA reads TGTGCCAGCAGCTTAGTCCACAATGAGCAGTTCTTC. Its protein is CASSLVHNEQFF.

The rearrangement links TRBV18 to TRBJ2-2; D gene uncertain. The germline V gene has CDR1 KGHSH and CDR2 LQKENI. The V gene lost 4 bases and the J gene lost 8 bases, with 11 bases spanning the gap. CDR3 size: 13 residues. For the CDR3, the DNA is TGTGCCAGCTCACGAGAGCCTTCGGGGGAGCTGTTTTTT. Translated: CASSREPSGELFF.

In regard to this clone: It differs at one base from a far larger clone, so likely a read error. At the DNA level, this CDR3 is encoded by other sequences in the same sample as well. This sequence joins TRBV30 and TRBJ2-7, with D possibly being TRBD1 (8 bases). Germline V CDR1 and CDR2: GTSNPN, SVGIG (reference sequence). The CDR3 is 15 amino acids. CDR3 region: CAWSLADRDVSEQYF. The CDR3, as DNA: TGTGCATGGAGTCTAGCGGACAGGGATGTGTCCGAGCAGTACTTC.

The V and J genes are TRBV7-2 and TRBJ2-5, with 12 nucleotides matching TRBD2. The J call may be in error: the DNA end matches TRBJ2-7 better. The CDR3 covers 15 residues. Germline-derived CDR1 and CDR2 are SGHTA and FQGNSA. For the CDR3, the DNA is TGTGCCAGCAGCCCCCGGACTAGCGGGACCTACGAGCAGTACTTC. Protein product: CASSPRTSGTYEQYF.

This chain joins TRBV28 and TRBJ2-7; tentatively, D is TRBD2 (5 bases). The length of the CDR3 is 12 residues. Trimming removed 3 bases at V and 6 bases at J, with 9 bases between. Per the germline V gene, CDR1 is MDHEN and CDR2 is SYDVKM. This CDR3 is CASSFRGPEQYF. Here the CDR3 DNA reads TGTGCCAGCAGTTTTCGGGGTCCCGAGCAGTACTTC.

The chain employs TRBV7-2 and TRBJ1-2; no clear D gene. The CDR3 totals 14 residues. The germline V gene encodes CDR1 SGHTA and CDR2 FQGNSA. V lost 1 base to trimming and J lost 6 bases, with 12 bases between them. The CDR3 is CASSLVVLPNGYTF. In DNA, the CDR3 is TGTGCCAGCAGCTTAGTGGTCTTACCAAATGGCTACACCTTC.

This rearrangement joins TRBV10-1 to TRBJ1-1; D not resolved. The V gene's germline CDR1 is WNHNN and CDR2 SYGVQD (reference sequence). The CDR3 covers 14 residues. V lost 4 bases and J 0 bases, leaving 9 bases between the germline ends. This CDR3 reads CASSVNYVNTEAFF. The CDR3 DNA is TGCGCCAGCAGTGTCAACTACGTGAACACTGAAGCTTTCTTT.

With regard to this clone: The likely explanation is a read error, given a far larger clone one base away. The same CDR3 also results from other DNA sequences found in this sample. Written as DNA, the CDR3 is TGTGCTAGCAGTTTATTTAGGGGGATGGAGACCCAGTACTTC. Amino acid sequence: CASSLFRGMETQYF. The gene calls are TRBV28 and TRBJ2-5, with D possibly matching TRBD1 (6 bases). Per the germline V gene, CDR1 is MDHEN and CDR2 is SYDVKM. This CDR3 has 14 residues.

This clone was seen a few times. This chain uses TRBV7-9 with TRBJ1-1, with D unclear. The ends were cut back, 1 base at V and 10 bases at J, with 10 bases in the middle. The CDR3 totals 12 residues. Germline loops: CDR1 SEHNR, CDR2 FQNEAQ (reference sequence). CDR3 nucleotides: TGTGCCAGCAGCTTAGGGGCAGGAGTAGCTTTCTTT. Its protein product is CASSLGAGVAFF. Using reference TRBV7-9 and TRBJ1-1 for the parts outside the CDR3, the full variable domain is DTGVSQNPRHKITKRGQNVTFRCDPISEHNRLYWYRQTLGQGPEFLTYFQNEAQLEKSRLLSDRFSAERPKGSFSTLEIQRTEQGDSAMYLCASSLGAGVAFFGQGTRLTVV.

The chain joins TRBV5-1 to TRBJ2-3; D is possibly TRBD2 (5 bases). Germline CDR1 and CDR2: SGHRS and YFSETQ. The ends were cut back, 7 bases at V and 4 bases at J, with 19 bases in the middle. The CDR3 covers 15 residues. The CDR3 DNA follows: TGCGCCAGCTGCCAGTTTTCGGGAAGAGCAGATACGCAGTATTTT. Amino acid sequence: CASCQFSGRADTQYF.

V gene TRBV29-1 combines with J gene TRBJ2-1; 9 positions match TRBD2. J was trimmed by 3 bases and V by 7 bases; bases with no gene match: 10. This CDR3 region has 15 residues. Looked up from germline, CDR1 is SQVTM and CDR2 is ANQGSEA. CDR3 sequence (DNA): TGCAGCGCCCGCCTGCGGGAGGGCCGCTACAATGAGCAGTTCTTC. Translating gives CSARLREGRYNEQFF.

J is TRBJ1-1 and V is TRBV6-5, with D unresolved. This CDR3 region has 13 residues. Germline assignment: CDR1 MNHEY and CDR2 SVGAGI. V was pared by 3 bases and J by 7 bases, with 12 bases between. CDR3 nucleotide sequence: TGTGCCAGCAGTTATAGACAAGGCATTGAAGCTTTCTTT. This encodes CASSYRQGIEAFF.

On this clone: This likely traces to a read error, being one base from a far larger clone. This sample includes further DNA sequences coding for the same CDR3. The chain is built from TRBV20-1 and TRBJ2-7; D is undetermined. This CDR3 comprises 11 residues. CDR1 DFQATT and CDR2 SNEGSKA come from the germline V gene (reference sequence). The CDR3 bases are TGCAGCGTCCGCGGCTCCTACGAGCAGTACTTC. Protein: CSVRGSYEQYF.

The V and J genes are TRBV6-1 and TRBJ2-1, with 8 bases identical to TRBD2. This CDR3 comprises 15 residues. Trimming at V came to 0 bases and at J to 8 bases, leaving 6 bases not matched to a gene. CDR1 and CDR2 (germline): MNHNS, SASEGT. CDR3 nucleotide sequence: TGTGCCAGCAGTGAAGCTCGGGAGGGCCGGGATGAGCAGTTCTTC. Its protein product is CASSEAREGRDEQFF.

The chain is built from TRBV10-2 and TRBJ2-7; the match to TRBD2 covers 10 bases. Germline V gives CDR1 WSHSY, CDR2 SAAADI. CDR3 length equals 15 residues. J gave up 3 bases and V 6 bases, and 8 bases lay outside the gene matches. CDR3 residues: CASSELGLADYEQYF. CDR3 in DNA: TGCGCCAGCAGCGAGCTTGGACTAGCGGACTACGAGCAGTACTTC.

J is TRBJ2-5 and V is TRBV5-1, with 8 bases aligning to TRBD1. This CDR3 has 14 residues. The germline gives CDR1 SGHRS, CDR2 YFSETQ. V was clipped by 6 bases and J by 0 bases; unmatched bases: 4. CDR3 DNA sequence: TGCGCCAGCACCGGACAGGGAAACCAAGAGACCCAGTACTTC. This translates into CASTGQGNQETQYF.

This chain connects TRBV6-1 to TRBJ1-5, with 10 bases fitting TRBD1. V was pared by 9 bases and J by 6 bases, with 11 bases of the junction left unmatched. There are 15 residues in the CDR3. The germline V gene has CDR1 MNHNS and CDR2 SASEGT. CDR3 in amino acids: CASRAGTGESQPQHF. The DNA of the CDR3 is TGTGCCAGTAGGGCCGGGACAGGGGAGTCTCAGCCCCAGCATTTT.

The chain uses TRBV5-4 and TRBJ2-5; D is unresolved. Trimming left V 0 bases short and J 2 bases short, with 11 bases between. Per the germline V gene, CDR1 is SGHNT and CDR2 is YYREEE (reference sequence). The CDR3 runs 15 residues. The CDR3 nucleotides read TGTGCCAGCAGCTTGGTAGGGAACGCACAAGAGACCCAGTACTTC. Its translation: CASSLVGNAQETQYF.

V usage is TRBV6-1 and J usage is TRBJ1-2; D perhaps matches TRBD1 (5 bases). CDR1 and CDR2 from the germline V gene are MNHNS and SASEGT. V lost 3 bases to trimming and J lost 4 bases, with 15 bases between them. The CDR3 runs 15 residues. The CDR3: CASSDRTYSLYGYTF. The CDR3 DNA sequence: TGTGCCAGCAGTGACAGGACATACTCCCTCTATGGCTACACCTTC.

To note about this clone: It differs at one base from a far larger clone, so likely a read error. At the DNA level, this CDR3 is encoded by other sequences in the same sample as well. The chain combines TRBV10-3 with TRBJ1-5; 9 bases match TRBD1. This CDR3 contains 14 residues. Trimming at V came to 7 bases and at J to 6 bases, leaving 7 bases not matched to a gene. From germline, CDR1 is ENHRY and CDR2 SYGVKD. In nucleotides, the CDR3 is TGTGCCATCACCCCGGACAGGGGCGGTCAGCCCCAGCATTTT. This translates into CAITPDRGGQPQHF.

The V call is TRBV11-2, the J call TRBJ2-7; 7 bases match TRBD2. The CDR3 consists of 15 residues. V trimming: 3 bases; J trimming: 2 bases; junction bases outside the gene matches: 7. Per the germline V gene, CDR1 is SGHAT and CDR2 is FQNNGV. The CDR3 nucleotides read TGTGCCAGCAGCTTTGGTGGGAGGGTGCCCTACGAGCAGTACTTC. It yields the protein CASSFGGRVPYEQYF.

This chain connects TRBV18 to TRBJ1-1; 10 bases are a match to TRBD1. CDR1 and CDR2 from the germline V gene are KGHSH and LQKENI. The CDR3 contains 14 residues. The V and J ends lost 5 bases and 6 bases, in that order; junction bases with no gene match: 6. CDR3 amino acids: CASSSGQGSAEAFF. The DNA of the CDR3 is TGTGCCAGCTCATCGGGACAGGGGAGCGCTGAAGCTTTCTTT.

The genes are TRBV19 and TRBJ2-2, with 10 bases matching TRBD2. In germline, CDR1 is LNHDA, CDR2 SQIVND (reference sequence). Trimming took 7 bases from V and 6 from J; bases not matched to a gene: 5. The CDR3 consists of 14 residues. CDR3 in amino acids: CASKSGRVAGELFF. As DNA, the CDR3 is TGTGCCAGTAAGAGCGGGAGGGTTGCCGGGGAGCTGTTTTTT. Using reference TRBV19 and TRBJ2-2 for the parts outside the CDR3, the full variable domain is DGGITQSPKYLFRKEGQNVTLSCEQNLNHDAMYWYRQDPGQGLRLIYYSQIVNDFQKGDIAEGYSVSREKKESFPLTVTSAQKNPTAFYLCASKSGRVAGELFFGEGSRLTVL.

The chain recombines TRBV18 with TRBJ1-5; D is unresolved. This CDR3 spans 18 amino acids. V was cut by 3 bases and J by 3 bases, with 21 bases left in between. Germline CDR1 KGHSH, CDR2 LQKENI. The CDR3 here is CASSPRGPGRASNQPQHF. CDR3 DNA: TGTGCCAGCTCACCCCGCGGACCAGGTAGGGCCTCCAATCAGCCCCAGCATTTT. Full variable domain (remainder filled in from reference TRBV18 and TRBJ1-5): NAGVMQNPRHLVRRRGQEARLRCSPMKGHSHVYWYRQLPEEGLKFMVYLQKENIIDESGMPKERFSAEFPKEGPSILRIQQVVRGDSAAYFCASSPRGPGRASNQPQHFGDGTRLSIL.

The chain recombines TRBV7-8 with TRBJ2-3, with D hard to call. The CDR3 sequence is 15 residues long. CDR1 is SGHVS and CDR2 is FQNEAQ in the germline V gene. V gave up 5 bases and J gave up 5 bases, with 17 bases separating them. The CDR3 nucleotides are TGTGCCAGCAGCCCCGCTGGGCTCAGAGGAGATACGCAGTATTTT. Translating gives CASSPAGLRGDTQYF.

V usage is TRBV30 and J usage is TRBJ2-1; the D gene is possibly TRBD1 (6 bases). This CDR3 contains 19 residues. Germline V CDR1 and CDR2: GTSNPN, SVGIG (reference sequence). Trimming took off 3 bases at V and 3 bases at J, with 27 bases between the two ends. CDR3 sequence (DNA): TGTGCCTGGAGAGCTACCATCTGGGGGCCCCAGTCAGGCTACAATGAGCAGTTCTTC. Protein: CAWRATIWGPQSGYNEQFF.

The chain carries TRBV2 and TRBJ1-5; no clear D. Germline assignment: CDR1 SNHLY and CDR2 FYNNEI. CDR3 length equals 13 residues. V gave up 8 bases and J gave up 0 bases, with 8 bases separating them. CDR3: CASGRYSNQPQHF. In DNA form, the CDR3 reads TGTGCCAGCGGACGGTATAGCAATCAGCCCCAGCATTTT.

The chain couples TRBV10-3 to TRBJ1-2, with a tentative D call TRBD1 (5 bases). This CDR3 has 12 amino acids. Germline CDR1 ENHRY, CDR2 SYGVKD. Trimming left V 6 bases short and J 3 bases short, with 8 bases between. The CDR3 here is CAIRGLHYGYTF. The CDR3 nucleotides read TGTGCCATCAGGGGACTTCACTATGGCTACACCTTC.

This clone was observed once. A far larger clone is one base from this, pointing to a likely read error. This CDR3 is also generated by other DNA sequences in the sample. The chain couples TRBV25-1 to TRBJ1-5; maybe TRBD1 (5 bases). Trimming took off 11 bases at V and 3 bases at J, with 23 bases between the two ends. CDR1 MGHDK and CDR2 SYGVNS come from the germline V gene. There are 16 residues in the CDR3. This chain's CDR3 is CARTSSGGIDNQPQHF. In DNA form, the CDR3 reads TGTGCCCGTACGTCATCCGGGGGAATCGACAATCAGCCCCAGCATTTT.

The CDR3 nucleotides read TGTGCCAGCAGTTTAGCCCCTAACTCTGGAAACACCATATATTTT. Its translation: CASSLAPNSGNTIYF. This sequence joins TRBV28 and TRBJ1-3; no firm D call. This CDR3 spans 15 amino acids. V lost 2 bases to trimming and J lost 0 bases, with 8 bases between them. CDR1 is MDHEN and CDR2 is SYDVKM in the germline V gene.